The rows below give T cell receptor beta chains drawn from one sample of a study of beta chain features in type 1 diabetes. TCRdb keeps only in-frame clones here, not all; method: immunoSEQ multiplex PCR. This sample has about 650,000 clones, with around 12% found just once. The sample consisted of naive CD4+ T cells from blood. The receptors come from a young man with type 1 diabetes. CDR3s include the opening cysteine and the closing phenylalanine or tryptophan. D genes are given only for firm matches. Only part of the rows carry a size: once, few, many, or a class if the clone is expanded.

>TRBV10-3|TRBJ2-1|-|few
CAIRAGYNEQFF
TGTGCCATCCGCGCGGGTTACAATGAGCAGTTCTTC
>TRBV27|TRBJ1-2|TRBD1|-
CASSLRDRGGYGYTF
TGTGCCAGCAGTTTACGGGACAGGGGAGGCTATGGCTACACCTTC
>TRBV7-2|TRBJ2-7|TRBD2|few
CASSLARGTQYEQYF
TGTGCCAGCAGCTTAGCGCGGGGGACTCAGTACGAGCAGTACTTC
>TRBV13|TRBJ1-5|-|few
CASSLGGGLLGNQPQHF
TGTGCCAGCAGCCTGGGCGGGGGGCTTCTGGGCAATCAGCCCCAGCATTTT
>TRBV4-3|TRBJ2-1|TRBD2|-
CASSQYSGGAYNEQFF
TGCGCCAGCAGCCAATATAGCGGGGGGGCCTACAATGAGCAGTTCTTC
>TRBV11-2|TRBJ1-4|-|-
CASSSTRQATNEKLFF
TGTGCCAGCAGCTCCACCCGACAGGCAACTAATGAAAAACTGTTTTTT
>TRBV2|TRBJ1-5|-|few
CATGGGLNQPQHF
TGTGCCACAGGAGGAGGGCTAAATCAGCCCCAGCATTTT
>TRBV28|TRBJ1-5|-|few
CASTTPGTSNQPQHF
TGTGCCAGCACCACTCCGGGGACTTCGAATCAGCCCCAGCATTTT
>TRBV27|TRBJ2-2|-|-
CASSPGGVGTGELFF
TGTGCCAGCAGTCCCGGTGGGGTGGGGACCGGGGAGCTGTTTTTT
>TRBV2|TRBJ2-3|-|few
CASRPTLVNTQYF
TGTGCCAGCAGGCCGACCTTGGTAAATACGCAGTATTTT
>TRBV6-5|TRBJ2-3|-|few
CASSSHGGLTDTQYF
TGTGCCAGCAGTTCCCACGGGGGGCTCACAGATACGCAGTATTTT
>TRBV4-3|TRBJ2-3|-|few
CASSQEGMRTDTQYF
TGCGCCAGCAGCCAAGAAGGGATGAGGACAGATACGCAGTATTTT
>TRBV2|TRBJ1-2|TRBD1|-
CASILGQGAYGYTF
TGTGCCAGCATTCTTGGACAGGGCGCCTATGGCTACACCTTC
>TRBV7-9|TRBJ1-4|-|few
CASSSLGYEKLFF
TGTGCCAGCAGCTCCTTAGGGTATGAAAAACTGTTTTTT
>TRBV2|TRBJ1-2|-|-
CASTLTGYGYTF
TGTGCCAGCACATTGACAGGCTATGGCTACACCTTC
>TRBV15|TRBJ1-6|-|few
CATRPGRGRSSPLHF
TGTGCCACCCGTCCTGGCAGGGGAAGGAGTTCACCCCTCCACTTT
>TRBV30|TRBJ2-2|-|few
CAWSVHRGSNTGELFF
TGTGCCTGGAGTGTACATCGCGGGTCGAACACCGGGGAGCTGTTTTTT
>TRBV6-5|TRBJ2-5|-|few
CASSPASFQETQYF
TGTGCCAGCTCTCCGGCCTCCTTCCAAGAGACCCAGTACTTC
>TRBV27|TRBJ1-1|-|few
CASSLSSQVNTEAFF
TGTGCCAGCAGTTTATCTAGCCAGGTTAACACTGAAGCTTTCTTT
>TRBV11-1|TRBJ1-2|-|few
CASSSEQGSLYGYTF
TGTGCCAGCAGCTCAGAGCAGGGATCACTCTATGGCTACACCTTC
>TRBV27|TRBJ1-2|-|-
CASSFDPNSRPFYGYTF
TGTGCCAGCAGTTTCGATCCTAACAGCCGCCCTTTCTATGGCTACACCTTC
>TRBV19|TRBJ2-3|-|-
CASTLGRAARGADTQYF
TGTGCCAGTACCCTAGGTCGGGCAGCCAGGGGCGCAGATACGCAGTATTTT
>TRBV5-1|TRBJ1-5|-|few
CASSLVSGNQPQHF
TGCGCCAGCAGCTTGGTGTCCGGGAATCAGCCCCAGCATTTT
>TRBV29-1|TRBJ2-7|TRBD1|-
CSVGYGTGYFPYEQYF
TGCAGCGTTGGGTACGGGACAGGGTATTTTCCCTACGAGCAGTACTTC
>TRBV10-3|TRBJ2-7|-|-
CATIAADGSSYEQYF
TGTGCCACGATTGCTGCGGACGGAAGCTCCTACGAGCAGTACTTC
>TRBV19|TRBJ2-5|TRBD2|few
CASSSGLAVQETQYF
TGTGCCAGTAGTTCGGGACTAGCGGTTCAAGAGACCCAGTACTTC
>TRBV30|TRBJ1-6|TRBD1|few
CAWSVLDRDNSPLHF
TGTGCCTGGAGTGTCTTGGACAGGGATAATTCACCCCTCCACTTT
>TRBV10-3|TRBJ2-3|TRBD2|few
CAISPGTSGSTDTQYF
TGTGCCATCAGCCCCGGGACTAGCGGGAGCACAGATACGCAGTATTTT
>TRBV27|TRBJ1-2|TRBD1|-
CASSQGTAYGYTF
TGTGCCAGCAGTCAAGGGACAGCCTATGGCTACACCTTC
>TRBV29-1|TRBJ1-4|-|few
CSATANDEKLFF
TGCAGCGCTACGGCCAACGACGAAAAACTGTTTTTT
>TRBV29-1|TRBJ1-4|-|-
CSVRSGQSNEKLFF
TGCAGCGTAAGGAGCGGACAGTCTAATGAAAAACTGTTTTTT
>TRBV7-9|TRBJ2-3|TRBD1|few
CASSPRDRSTDTQYF
TGTGCCAGCAGCCCCCGGGACAGGAGCACAGATACGCAGTATTTT
>TRBV4-2|TRBJ1-5|-|-
CASSQDMGAAQPQHF
TGTGCCAGCAGCCAAGATATGGGGGCCGCTCAGCCCCAGCATTTT
>TRBV9|TRBJ2-3|-|-
CASSVLGDTQYF
TGTGCCAGCAGCGTACTGGGGGATACGCAGTATTTT
>TRBV18|TRBJ2-4|TRBD1|-
CASSPGQGRSIQYF
TGTGCCAGCTCACCAGGACAGGGCCGGAGCATTCAGTACTTC
>TRBV11-2|TRBJ1-6|-|few
CASSLVPYGYSPLHF
TGTGCCAGCAGCTTAGTGCCCTATGGATATTCACCCCTCCACTTT
>TRBV19|TRBJ1-1|-|-
CASIRPNTEAFF
TGTGCCAGTATCCGACCGAACACTGAAGCTTTCTTT
>TRBV5-1|TRBJ2-5|TRBD2|few
CASSPGLAGRRETQYF
TGCGCCAGCAGCCCCGGACTAGCGGGGCGGCGGGAGACCCAGTACTTC
>TRBV5-1|TRBJ2-2|-|few
CASSRTPWTDRGTGELFF
TGCGCCAGCAGCCGTACCCCTTGGACGGATAGGGGCACCGGGGAGCTGTTTTTT
>TRBV7-6|TRBJ1-3|-|-
CASSLAGAGSASGNTIYF
TGTGCCAGCAGCTTAGCGGGGGCAGGGAGTGCCTCTGGAAACACCATATATTTT
>TRBV28|TRBJ1-2|-|few
CASFQFDGYTF
TGTGCCAGCTTCCAATTTGATGGCTACACCTTC
>TRBV29-1|TRBJ2-1|-|-
CSVLGQSSYNEQFF
TGCAGCGTTCTTGGACAGAGCTCCTACAATGAGCAGTTCTTC
>TRBV7-3|TRBJ2-3|-|-
CASSYGQITDTQYF
TGTGCCAGCAGCTACGGACAGATAACAGATACGCAGTATTTT
>TRBV6-5|TRBJ2-7|-|-
CASSNGASSPYF
TGTGCCAGCAGTAACGGGGCGAGCTCCCCCTACTTC
>TRBV4-3|TRBJ2-1|-|-
CASSSRDEQFF
TGCGCCAGCAGCTCAAGGGATGAGCAGTTCTTC
>TRBV6-5|TRBJ2-7|-|-
CASRDRTSYEQYF
TGTGCCAGCAGGGACAGGACTAGCTACGAGCAGTACTTC
>TRBV6-6|TRBJ1-2|-|few
CASTTGGAAANYGYTF
TGTGCCAGCACGACGGGTGGGGCAGCAGCTAACTATGGCTACACCTTC
>TRBV28|TRBJ1-6|-|few
CASSSNDPEVNSPLHF
TGTGCCAGCAGTTCCAACGACCCAGAGGTAAATTCACCCCTCCACTTT
>TRBV5-4|TRBJ2-5|-|-
CASSLGVSQETQYF
TGTGCCAGCAGCTTAGGAGTTTCTCAAGAGACCCAGTACTTC
>TRBV9|TRBJ2-2|-|few
CASSVGGFPTGELFF
TGTGCCAGCAGCGTGGGCGGGTTTCCCACCGGGGAGCTGTTTTTT
>TRBV7-9|TRBJ2-3|-|few
CASSLVTDYGQTDTQYF
TGTGCCAGCAGCTTAGTAACTGACTACGGGCAAACAGATACGCAGTATTTT
>TRBV11-2|TRBJ2-3|TRBD2|few
CASSAGTRPPCF
TGTGCCAGCAGCGCGGGGACTAGGCCCCCTTGTTTT
>TRBV6-5|TRBJ2-5|TRBD1|few
CASSSPDRETQYF
TGTGCCAGCAGTTCCCCGGACAGGGAGACCCAGTACTTC